This T cell receptor (beta chain) appears in the sequencing data of a study of cytomegalovirus exposure and HLA in healthy donors. The length of the CDR3 is 13 residues. Germline CDR1 reads SGDLS; CDR2 reads YYNGEE. V dropped 4 bases and J dropped 7 bases, with 11 bases sitting between them. PCR was performed using 60 Vbeta and 13 Jbeta primers. Some clones are missing from TCRdb's copy, which holds only in-frame ones; the method was immunoSEQ multiplex PCR. The sample records about 61,000 clones, over 75% being singletons. This TCR came from a man aged 18 to 30 in good health and CMV-seronegative. This chain uses TRBV9 with TRBJ2-2; D gene unclear. Sequences were obtained from PBMCs. The CDR3 nucleotides read TGTGCCAGCAGCACCCAGACTTACGGGGAGCTGTTTTTT. This codes for CASSTQTYGELFF.